This TCR beta chain was profiled in a study of post-analysis software for immune sequencing data. The wider study: The disease courses spanned relapsing-remitting, secondary progressive and progressive-relapsing forms of multiple sclerosis.

This CDR3 region has 16 residues. Details on this clonotype: Its specificity is not known. Mismatch with germline at one junction end may stem from a read error.

General study points: F measure grouped same-batch samples tightly together. Normalized Chao1 diversity was significantly reduced in patients versus controls. A few TRBV segments occurring more often in patients than controls included TRBV5-6, TRBV5-1 and TRBV20-1.

Prepared TCR beta cDNA libraries contained unique molecular identifiers. Each CDR3 protein gets one entry after TCRdb re-called the PCR reads with MiXCR. The profile covers approximately 460,000 distinct CDR3 sequences, with under 55% appearing a single time and 9.5% to 13% taken by the ten largest. Sequenced material: blood. This clonotype was sampled from a girl aged 5-17 years with multiple sclerosis. The gene calls are TRBV12-3 or TRBV12-4 and TRBJ2-5, with 12 bases identical to TRBD2. The chain's CDR3 is CTSRSGLAGLQETQYF. DNA of the CDR3: TGTACCAGCAGGTCCGGACTAGCGGGGTTACAAGAGACCCAGTACTTC.